The TCR beta chain described here comes from a study of blood T cell repertoires in COVID-19 (dated by TCRdb to about 2020). For the wider study: Samples from collaborators originated in the United States, Italy and Spain and spanned both the acute and convalescent phases of COVID-19. Deeply sampled blood TCRbeta repertoires from subjects exposed to, actively infected with, or recovered from COVID-19 were included in the dataset. HLA class I and class II types, where available, came from metadata supplied by the sample provider rather than from assay-based typing. Samples came from the ongoing ImmuneRACE study (first 160 participants) plus 1,254 subjects from 6 global collaborators. The repertoires were released in a freely available public database meant as a resource for research on the immune response to SARS-CoV-2. The material from the prospective study consisted of cDNA or gDNA derived from T cells, B-cell-depleted T cells, or PBMCs. Sample metadata almost always included a de-identified subject ID, COVID-19 status, age in years and sex. Summary of the overall study and its limitations: Clinical and demographic metadata were provided uncurated, with the amount varying by source and participant.

Collaborating institutions collected whole blood in K2EDTA tubes following their own protocols. For TCRbeta analysis, collaborator samples were shipped as frozen whole blood, as isolated PBMCs, or as DNA extracted from either sample type. Relative to germline, V is missing 4 bases and J is missing 0 bases, with 2 bases of the junction outside any gene match. CDR1 and CDR2, looked up from the germline V gene (reference sequence), are LNHDA and SQIVND. The CDR3 runs 15 amino acids, cysteine and phenylalanine included. Just the 45-base CDR3 DNA is kept, in frame starting at base 1. The immunoSEQ Assay, a bias-controlled multiplex PCR, was used to amplify TCRbeta CDR3 regions from genomic DNA. Per the source publication's procedure: The number of nucleated cells in each sample was estimated from the amplification of reference gene primers within the assay. To quantify the absolute abundance of each unique TCRbeta CDR3 rearrangement, sequence reads were collapsed and filtered. For each sample, productive Simpson clonality was calculated by taking the square root of Simpson's diversity index across productive rearrangements. What TCRdb holds here is the immuneACCESS table cut down to in-frame rearrangements. Part of the clones is not present; checked against another copy, under half of the missing clones reflect an unresolved V gene, and the others are unexplained. That table is the source of V, J and clone size, and D and trimming were worked out from the DNA. Within this sample are some 150,000 clones, with roughly 82% of them counted one time only. The ten largest clones add up to around 6.7% of the sample.

Regarding this clone: The clone's antigen remains unknown. Base-call qualities are not available, and no considerably larger clone is one nucleotide away.

The material sequenced was peripheral blood. The TCR sequence derives from a woman aged 45-65 years in a cohort sampled during active or convalescent COVID-19. The chain uses TRBV19 and TRBJ2-2; 7 middle bases align to TRBD1. Here the CDR3 is given as CASSTGQANTGELFF. The sequenced DNA is TGTGCCAGTAGTACCGGACAGGCGAACACCGGGGAGCTGTTTTTT. The full variable domain, completed from the reference TRBV19 and TRBJ2-2 proteins outside the CDR3, reads DGGITQSPKYLFRKEGQNVTLSCEQNLNHDAMYWYRQDPGQGLRLIYYSQIVNDFQKGDIAEGYSVSREKKESFPLTVTSAQKNPTAFYLCASSTGQANTGELFFGEGSRLTVL.